This section outlines one T cell receptor (beta chain) sequence together with its context. Its antigen is unknown. The V and J ends lost 4 bases and 5 bases respectively, with 11 bases between them. CDR3 size: 13 residues. Germline V gene sequence: CDR1 LGHDT, CDR2 YNNKEL (reference sequence). TCRdb's copy holds only in-frame clones and misses some; the assay was immunoSEQ multiplex PCR. The table lists 380,000 or so clones, approximately 86% of them singletons, with roughly a tenth in the top ten. The data were taken from a study of Ad26.COV2.S vaccination and SARS-CoV-2 variants. Study overall: Sample donor was a member of the COV1001 Ad26.COV2.S trial arm. Dosing was one shot or two shots 56 days apart.

The treatment denotes: some 20 received Ad26.COV2.S at low or high dose, single or two shots; about 5 received placebo; per-sample allocation not given. Day 63 following the first vaccine or placebo injection was when the samples were taken. The study used a vaccine consisting of an Ad26 vector that expressed Wuhan-strain SARS-CoV-2 spike. Study-wide results and limits: In TCR breadth and depth analyses, total T cell responses may have been underestimated.

The sequencing here drew on peripheral blood, taken in a trial of Ad26.COV2.S vaccine versus placebo. The V gene is TRBV3-1 (or the pseudogene TRBV3-2), the J gene TRBJ1-1, with no clear D. This receptor was taken from a person between 18 and 60 years old who received the Ad26.COV2.S COVID-19 vaccine or a placebo. This CDR3 is CASSLVDSTEAFF. The CDR3 nucleotides are TGTGCCAGCAGCCTAGTTGACTCAACTGAAGCTTTCTTT.